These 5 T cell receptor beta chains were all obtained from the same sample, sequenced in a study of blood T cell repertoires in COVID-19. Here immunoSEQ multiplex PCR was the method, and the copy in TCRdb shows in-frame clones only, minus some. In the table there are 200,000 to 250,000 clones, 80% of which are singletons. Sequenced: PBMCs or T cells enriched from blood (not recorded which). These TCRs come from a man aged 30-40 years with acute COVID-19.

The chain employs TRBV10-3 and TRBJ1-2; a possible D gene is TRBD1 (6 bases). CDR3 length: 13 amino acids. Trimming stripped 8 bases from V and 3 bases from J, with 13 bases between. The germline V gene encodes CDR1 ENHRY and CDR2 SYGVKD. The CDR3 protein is CAIGDRQDYGYTF. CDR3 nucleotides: TGTGCCATCGGGGATCGACAGGACTATGGCTACACCTTC.

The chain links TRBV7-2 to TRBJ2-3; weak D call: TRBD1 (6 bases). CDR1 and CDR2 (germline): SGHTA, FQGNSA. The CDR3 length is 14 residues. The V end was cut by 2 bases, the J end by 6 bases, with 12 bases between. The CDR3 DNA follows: TGTGCCAGCAGCTTATTGGGACACTTGGATACGCAGTATTTT. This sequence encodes CASSLLGHLDTQYF.

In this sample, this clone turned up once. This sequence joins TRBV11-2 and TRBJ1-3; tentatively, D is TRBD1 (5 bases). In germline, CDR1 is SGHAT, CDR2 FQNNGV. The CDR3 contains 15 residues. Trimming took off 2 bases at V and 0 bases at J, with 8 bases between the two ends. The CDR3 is CASSLKGLSGNTIYF. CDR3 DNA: TGTGCCAGCAGCTTAAAGGGGCTCTCTGGAAACACCATATATTTT.

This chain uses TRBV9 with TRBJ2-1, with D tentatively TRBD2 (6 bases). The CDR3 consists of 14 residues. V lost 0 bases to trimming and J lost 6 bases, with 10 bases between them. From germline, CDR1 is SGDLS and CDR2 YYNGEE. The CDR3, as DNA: TGTGCCAGCAGCGTAGATGGAGGGGTCAATGAGCAGTTCTTC. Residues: CASSVDGGVNEQFF.

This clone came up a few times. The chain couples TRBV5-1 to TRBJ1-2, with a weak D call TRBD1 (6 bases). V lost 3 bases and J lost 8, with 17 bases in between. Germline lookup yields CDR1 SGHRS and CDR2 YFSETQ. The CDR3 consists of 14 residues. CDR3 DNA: TGCGCCAGCAGCTCGGGCCTCGGACAGCTAGGCTACACCTTC. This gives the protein CASSSGLGQLGYTF. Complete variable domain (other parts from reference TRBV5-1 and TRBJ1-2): KAGVTQTPRYLIKTRGQQVTLSCSPISGHRSVSWYQQTPGQGLQFLFEYFSETQRNKGNFPGRFSGRQFSNSRSEMNVSTLELGDSALYLCASSSGLGQLGYTFGSGTRLTVV.